A selection of T cell receptor beta chains follows, all from one sample in a study of shared clonotypes between healthy human individuals. This table comes from immunoSEQ multiplex PCR, and its TCRdb copy is limited to in-frame clones, with some not included. The sample has over 950,000 clones; roughly 77% are singletons. Input material: memory CD4+ T cells from PBMCs. The origin of the receptors is a man between 18 and 29 years old in good health. Some clones in this sample may be carry-over from other donors' samples. Both conserved end residues are part of each CDR3. A D gene is named only where the DNA matches it firmly. Expanded clones are given a class, and other clones once, few, many or no size at all.

few	TRBV5-6	TRBD1	TRBJ1-1	TGTGCCAGCAGCCGGACAGGGGGGTTACTGGACACTGAAGCTTTCTTT	CASSRTGGLLDTEAFF
-	TRBV30	TRBD1	TRBJ1-6	TGTGCCTGGAAAAGGGGGCTCTCCTATAATTCACCCCTCCACTTT	CAWKRGLSYNSPLHF
-	TRBV5-8	TRBD1	TRBJ1-4	TGTGCCAGCAGCTTGGTTTTTGGGACAGGGGCTAATGAAAAACTGTTTTTT	CASSLVFGTGANEKLFF
-	TRBV7-9	TRBD1	TRBJ1-1	TGTTACCTAGGGACAGGTAATTGGGGAACTGAAGCTTTCTTT	CYLGTGNWGTEAFF
-	TRBV14	-	TRBJ2-1	TGTGCCAGCAGCCAAGATGCCGGGGGAAAGTTCTTC	CASSQDAGGKFF
-	TRBV10-3	TRBD2	TRBJ2-7	TGTGCCATCAGCGCCGTACTAGCGGGAGGGCCCTACGAGCAGTACTTC	CAISAVLAGGPYEQYF
-	TRBV28	-	TRBJ1-5	TGTGCCACTTGGGCGGCCCCAGGCCAGCCCCAGCATTTT	CATWAAPGQPQHF
-	TRBV18	TRBD1	TRBJ2-2	TGTGCCAGCTCATCGGGACAGGAAGGCGGGGAGCTGTTTTTT	CASSSGQEGGELFF
-	TRBV29-1	-	TRBJ1-3	TGCAGCGTTGGCGTCGACTCTGGAAACACCATATATTTT	CSVGVDSGNTIYF
once	TRBV5-8	TRBD2	TRBJ2-5	TGTGCCAGCAGCTTGGTCAGGGGAACAACTAGCGGGAGGTCGAAGACCCAGTACTTC	CASSLVRGTTSGRSKTQYF
few	TRBV7-9	-	TRBJ1-2	TGTGCCAGCAGTCTTGACATTCTCCCCACTGGCTACACCTTC	CASSLDILPTGYTF
-	TRBV7-3	-	TRBJ2-4	TGTGCCAGCAGCCAGACCGGCGGGGTGAAAAACATTCAGTACTTC	CASSQTGGVKNIQYF
-	TRBV7-9	TRBD1	TRBJ1-3	TGTGCCAGCAGCGGAGACAGGGGGTCTGGAAACACCATATATTTT	CASSGDRGSGNTIYF
-	TRBV5-1	-	TRBJ2-2	TGCGCCAGCAGCTTGAGGACTGCGAACACCGGGGAGCTGTTTTTT	CASSLRTANTGELFF
-	TRBV6-1	-	TRBJ2-7	TGTGCCAGCATCCGGGGCCTAAGCTCCTACGAGCAGTACTTC	CASIRGLSSYEQYF
-	TRBV30	-	TRBJ2-6	TGTGCCTGGAGTGCGCCTGGGGCCAACGTCCTGACTTTC	CAWSAPGANVLTF
-	TRBV30	-	TRBJ1-2	TGTGCCTGGATCTGGGAGGGGCCTAGGGGCTACACCTTC	CAWIWEGPRGYTF
few	TRBV21-1	-	TRBJ2-1	TGTGCCAGCAGCAAAACAGCGCATGAGCAGTTCTTC	CASSKTAHEQFF
many	TRBV7-3	-	TRBJ2-2	TGTGCCAGCAGCTTAAGTCTGGGGCCAGGGAACGGGGAGCTGTTTTTT	CASSLSLGPGNGELFF
-	TRBV5-1	-	TRBJ1-3	TGCGCCAGCAGCTTGGGCAGCCGCGGCTCTGGAAACACCATATATTTT	CASSLGSRGSGNTIYF
-	TRBV7-9	-	TRBJ2-1	TGTGCCAGCAGCTTAGGTAATATGTTTCATGAGCAGTTCTTC	CASSLGNMFHEQFF
-	TRBV9	-	TRBJ2-1	TGTGCCAGCAGCGTAGGGCGGTTCAATGAGCAGTTCTTC	CASSVGRFNEQFF
-	TRBV28	-	TRBJ1-2	TGTGCCAGCAGTTTACGCCGCTATGGCTACACCTTC	CASSLRRYGYTF
many	TRBV5-6	TRBD1	TRBJ1-5	TGTGCCAGCAGCCTTTGGACAGGGGGCGAGCAGCCCCAGCATTTT	CASSLWTGGEQPQHF
-	TRBV30	-	TRBJ2-5	TGTGCCTGGGTCTCGGGGCAGGCCGTTTGGACCCAGTACTTC	CAWVSGQAVWTQYF
-	TRBV7-2	TRBD2	TRBJ2-7	TGTGCCAGCAGCTTGGGGCCCGGGACTAGCGGTCCCTACGAGCAGTACTTC	CASSLGPGTSGPYEQYF
-	TRBV5-5	-	TRBJ2-7	TGTGCCAGCAGGGGGGCCTCGACCTACGAGCAGTACTTC	CASRGASTYEQYF
-	TRBV18	-	TRBJ2-7	TGTGCCAGCTCACCACCGTCAACGGGAGTCTACGAGCAGTACTTC	CASSPPSTGVYEQYF
-	TRBV6-6	-	TRBJ2-2	TGTGCCAGCAGTTATGGGGGCGCGGGGGAGCTGTTTTTT	CASSYGGAGELFF
-	TRBV6-1	TRBD1	TRBJ1-5	TGTGCCAGCAGTAAAGACAGGGGGAAGCAGCCCCAGCATTTT	CASSKDRGKQPQHF
-	TRBV7-3	TRBD2	TRBJ2-3	TGTGCCAGCAGCTTAATGGGGGGGAGGACGCAGTATTTT	CASSLMGGRTQYF
-	TRBV21-1	-	TRBJ2-7	TGTGCCAGCAGCAAAGAAGTTCGGCCTACCTACGAGCAGTACTTC	CASSKEVRPTYEQYF
-	TRBV2	-	TRBJ2-5	TGTGCCAGCAGTAGAGGGGAGACCCAGTACTTC	CASSRGETQYF
-	TRBV2	TRBD1	TRBJ1-5	TGTGCCAGCAGTGAGACAGGGATTAGCAATCAGCCCCAGCATTTT	CASSETGISNQPQHF
-	TRBV6-5	TRBD1	TRBJ2-7	TGTGCCAGCAGTTACCGGGGACAGTACTACGAGCAGTACTTC	CASSYRGQYYEQYF
-	TRBV19	TRBD1	TRBJ2-4	TGTGCCAGTAGTTCCCGACAGGGGGCAAGTGACATTCAGTACTTC	CASSSRQGASDIQYF
-	TRBV28	-	TRBJ1-1	TGTGCCAGCAGTTATGTGAACACTGAAGCTTTCTTT	CASSYVNTEAFF
-	TRBV29-1	-	TRBJ2-3	TGCAGCGTTGATGAGGGGCTCCCAGATACGCAGTATTTT	CSVDEGLPDTQYF
-	TRBV9	TRBD2	TRBJ2-5	TGTGCCAGCAGCGTTGGTCTAGCGGGAAAAGAGACCCAGTACTTC	CASSVGLAGKETQYF
once	TRBV7-2	-	TRBJ2-1	TGTGCCAGCAGCGTACAGGGAGGTGAGCAGTTCTTC	CASSVQGGEQFF